This entry is about one TCR beta chain. TCRdb reanalysed the RT-PCR reads using MiXCR and keeps one entry per CDR3 protein. Among around 570,000 distinct CDR3 sequences listed, about 11% were seen once. These data originate in a study of response to subunit inactivated influenza vaccine. This CDR3 has 12 amino acids. Germline V gene data show CDR1 as LGHDT and CDR2 as YNNKEL (reference sequence). Trimming cost V 8 bases and J 4 bases, with 6 bases left between them. This sample was shared with a second study, whose subject was T cells expressing NK-cell markers. From that paper: With UMIs, 5'RACE template switching was used to make TCR beta cDNA.

Sample: PBMCs from blood, taken on the day of vaccination. The rearrangement uses TRBV3-1 and TRBJ2-6, with D hard to call. This sequence originates from a man aged 45-65 years who received an inactivated influenza vaccine. CDR3 in amino acids: CASGVGANVLTF. For the CDR3, the DNA is TGTGCCAGCGGAGTAGGGGCCAACGTCCTGACTTTC.